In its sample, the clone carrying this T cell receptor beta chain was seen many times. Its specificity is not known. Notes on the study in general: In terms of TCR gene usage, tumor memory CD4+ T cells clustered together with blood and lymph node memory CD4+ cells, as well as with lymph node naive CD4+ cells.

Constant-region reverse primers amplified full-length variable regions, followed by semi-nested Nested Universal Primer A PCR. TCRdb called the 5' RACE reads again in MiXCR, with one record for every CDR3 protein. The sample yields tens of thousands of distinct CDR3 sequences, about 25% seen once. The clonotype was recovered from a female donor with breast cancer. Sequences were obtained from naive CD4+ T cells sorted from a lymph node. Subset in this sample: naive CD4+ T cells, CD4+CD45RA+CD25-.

CDR3 amino acids: CASSPLRGNGYTF. In DNA form, the CDR3 reads TGTGCCAGCAGTCCACTCCGGGGGAACGGCTACACCTTC. The chain uses TRBV6-5 and TRBJ1-2; D possibly corresponds to TRBD1 (5 bases). Germline V CDR1 and CDR2: MNHEY, SVGAGI. The CDR3 covers 13 residues. V shed 5 bases and J shed 8 bases, with 15 bases lying between them.